These 26 T cell receptor beta chains share one sample of origin, sequenced in a study of blood T cells in healthy people across ages. For the second PCR, which ran for about 7 to 12 cycles, a sample-barcoded 5' primer and a J-beta primer mix were used. TCRdb reprocessed the 5' RACE reads via MiXCR and lists one record per CDR3 protein. The sample consists of around 1,500,000 distinct CDR3 sequences, approximately 42% of them appearing once. The sample was blood. The receptors stem from a woman aged 18-30 years in good health.

This clonotype was counted once. The V call is TRBV20-1, the J call TRBJ2-7, with 10 bases fitting TRBD1. The CDR3 runs 14 residues. The V and J ends lost 0 bases and 8 bases, in that order; junction bases with no gene match: 7. Looked up from germline, CDR1 is DFQATT and CDR2 is SNEGSKA (reference sequence). CDR3 nucleotides: TGCAGTGCTAGAGATCCGGGACAGGGGCTGCAGCAGTACTTC. Its protein is CSARDPGQGLQQYF.

Comment on this clonotype: The junction does not match germline at one end; this may be a read error. The rearrangement uses TRBV5-1 and TRBJ1-1, with 10 nucleotides matching TRBD1. CDR1 and CDR2 (germline): SGHRS, YFSETQ. CDR3 size: 16 residues. CDR3 protein: CASSLGDRGLNTEAFF. DNA for the CDR3: TGTGCCAGCAGTTTAGGGGACAGGGGCCTGAACACTGAAGCTTTCTTT.

The chain links TRBV27 to TRBJ2-5; 8 bases are a match to TRBD2. With 4 bases clipped from V and 11 bases from J, the junction kept 24 bases outside the gene matches. This CDR3 has 18 amino acids. Germline assignment: CDR1 MNHEY and CDR2 SMNVEV (reference sequence). CDR3 in DNA: TGTGCCAGCAGTTCCCCCCCCGCTAGCGGGTATAGGCACAATGAGCAGTACTTC. This translates into CASSSPPASGYRHNEQYF.

This clonotype was detected only a few times. This chain joins TRBV7-2 and TRBJ2-5, with D possibly called TRBD1 or TRBD2 (6 bases each). The germline V gene encodes CDR1 SGHTA and CDR2 FQGNSA. The ends were cut back, 1 base at V and 1 base at J, with 10 bases in the middle. This CDR3 region has 15 residues. CDR3 protein: CASSLEGGTQETQYF. CDR3 bases: TGTGCCAGCAGCTTAGAGGGGGGCACCCAAGAGACCCAGTACTTC.

The chain has TRBV5-1 and TRBJ2-7, with D possibly being TRBD2 (6 bases). Per germline, CDR1 SGHRS and CDR2 YFSETQ. Deletions cut 2 bases from V and 1 base from J, with 13 bases between. The CDR3 is 15 amino acids. The CDR3 nucleotides read TGCGCCAGCAGCTTAAGTAGCGGTCCGTCCTACGAGCAGTACTTC. Translating it yields CASSLSSGPSYEQYF.

In this sample, this clonotype turned up once. This may come from a read error, since a much larger clone is one base off. V usage is TRBV29-1 and J usage is TRBJ1-6; D is unclear. CDR3 length: 14 residues. Trimming shortened V by 8 bases and J by 4 bases, and 15 bases separated the two germline ends. Germline-derived CDR1 and CDR2 are SQVTM and ANQGSEA. CDR3 DNA sequence: TGCAGCCACGCGGGAGGAAATTATAATTCACCCCTCCACTTT. Translation gives CSHAGGNYNSPLHF.

This clonotype was seen many times. This chain links TRBV3-1 with TRBJ2-3, with 11 nucleotides matching TRBD2. Germline-derived CDR1 and CDR2 are LGHDT and YNNKEL (reference sequence). CDR3 size: 17 residues. Losses at the gene ends were 1 base for V and 2 bases for J; bases not matched to a gene: 5. In nucleotides, the CDR3 is TGTGCCAGCAGCCAAGCCCTAGCGGGGGGCCTCACAGATACGCAGTATTTT. Translated, it gives CASSQALAGGLTDTQYF.

V gene TRBV5-1 combines with J gene TRBJ2-4; 13 bases agree with TRBD2. The DNA matches TRBJ2-7 better at its end, which makes the J call doubtful. Germline V lookup: CDR1 SGHRS, CDR2 YFSETQ. The CDR3 covers 14 residues. CDR3 protein: CASRRTSGRYEQYF. The CDR3 nucleotides read TGCGCCAGCAGGCGGACTAGCGGGAGATACGAGCAGTACTTC.

This clonotype occurred a few times. The chain uses TRBV10-3 and TRBJ2-1; 10 nucleotides match TRBD2. V lost 7 bases and J lost 7; bases outside the gene matches: 19. Germline-derived CDR1 and CDR2 are ENHRY and SYGVKD. CDR3 length: 18 amino acids. CDR3: CAITNRGGTSAVGNEQFF. Written as DNA, the CDR3 is TGTGCCATCACCAACCGGGGGGGGACTAGCGCCGTCGGGAATGAGCAGTTCTTC.

CDR3 in DNA: TGTGCCAGCTCAAGACAGGAAAAGAATGAAAAACTGTTTTTT. As protein: CASSRQEKNEKLFF. V is TRBV18 and J is TRBJ1-4; possible D gene TRBD1, 6 bases. Per the germline V gene, CDR1 is KGHSH and CDR2 is LQKENI. The CDR3 covers 14 residues. Trimming stripped 5 bases from V and 5 bases from J, with 12 bases between.

The rearrangement joins TRBV5-1 to TRBJ1-1; a possible D gene is TRBD1 (5 bases). Germline CDR1 and CDR2: SGHRS and YFSETQ. Deletions cut 4 bases from V and 3 bases from J, with 10 bases between. CDR3 length: 13 amino acids. This CDR3 is CASSAWGDTEAFF. CDR3 coding DNA: TGCGCCAGCAGCGCCTGGGGGGACACTGAAGCTTTCTTT. Looking up the rest from reference TRBV5-1 and TRBJ1-1 gives the full variable domain: KAGVTQTPRYLIKTRGQQVTLSCSPISGHRSVSWYQQTPGQGLQFLFEYFSETQRNKGNFPGRFSGRQFSNSRSEMNVSTLELGDSALYLCASSAWGDTEAFFGQGTRLTVV.

The rearrangement links TRBV27 to TRBJ1-1; no reliable D call. Trimming took off 4 bases at V and 6 bases at J, with 18 bases between the two ends. The CDR3 runs 15 residues. Germline CDR1 and CDR2: MNHEY and SMNVEV (reference sequence). CDR3 loop: CASSCHESQGPEAFF. Here the CDR3 DNA reads TGTGCCAGCAGTTGCCATGAATCACAAGGGCCTGAAGCTTTCTTT.

The chain carries TRBV27 and TRBJ2-7, with 8 bases matching TRBD2. CDR3 length equals 15 residues. Losses at the gene ends were 5 bases for V and 2 bases for J; bases not matched to a gene: 8. Germline V CDR1 and CDR2: MNHEY, SMNVEV (reference sequence). The CDR3 DNA follows: TGTGCCAGCAGTCCCAATAGCGGGGTTACCTACGAGCAGTACTTC. Translated, it gives CASSPNSGVTYEQYF.

The rearrangement uses TRBV10-1 and TRBJ2-7; 7 bases are a match to TRBD2. The CDR3 consists of 12 residues. The junction had 13 bases not matched to a gene; V was cut back by 11 bases and J by 9 bases. Germline V gene sequence: CDR1 WNHNN, CDR2 SYGVQD (reference sequence). In nucleotides, the CDR3 is TGCGCCGCGGGACTAACCCCGTTTGGGCAGTACTTC. This codes for CAAGLTPFGQYF.

A word on this clonotype: Relative to the germline gene, one junction end is altered; a read error may explain this. In DNA, the CDR3 is TGTGCCAGCAGCCCCATGGACAGGGGGCTCTTTCACTATGACTACACCTTC. Its protein is CASSPMDRGLFHYDYTF. The J gene is TRBJ1-2, the V gene TRBV11-2; 11 bases align to TRBD1. This CDR3 is built from 17 residues. Germline loops: CDR1 SGHAT, CDR2 FQNNGV.

The chain links TRBV7-9 to TRBJ1-4, with D possibly matching TRBD1 (5 bases). Germline V lookup: CDR1 SEHNR, CDR2 FQNEAQ (reference sequence). The V end was cut by 1 base, the J end by 6 bases, with 12 bases between. This CDR3 has 15 amino acids. CDR3 sequence reads: CASSLVVREDEKLFF. CDR3 DNA: TGTGCCAGCAGCTTAGTGGTCAGGGAGGATGAAAAACTGTTTTTT. Supplemented by reference TRBV7-9 and TRBJ1-4, the full variable domain reads DTGVSQNPRHKITKRGQNVTFRCDPISEHNRLYWYRQTLGQGPEFLTYFQNEAQLEKSRLLSDRFSAERPKGSFSTLEIQRTEQGDSAMYLCASSLVVREDEKLFFGSGTQLSVL.

This chain uses TRBV11-2 with TRBJ2-4, with D perhaps matching TRBD1 (5 bases). The CDR3 extends over 17 amino acids. Trimming removed 1 base from V and 1 base from J, with 14 bases in between. CDR1 is SGHAT, CDR2 FQNNGV, per germline. The CDR3 DNA reads as TGTGCCAGCAGCTTAGGAAACCAGGGTAGGGCCAAAAACATTCAGTACTTC. Amino acids: CASSLGNQGRAKNIQYF.

Concerning this clonotype itself: With a much larger clone just one base away, this may be a read error. The chain joins TRBV20-1 to TRBJ2-3, with 10 bases aligning to TRBD2. There are 14 residues in the CDR3. Germline V gene sequence: CDR1 DFQATT, CDR2 SNEGSKA (reference sequence). CDR3 sequence reads: CGESGGAITDTQYF. The CDR3 nucleotides read TGCGGTGAGAGCGGGGGGGCAATCACAGATACGCAGTATTTT.

The chain has TRBV5-1 and TRBJ1-2, with 8 nucleotides matching TRBD1. The germline gives CDR1 SGHRS, CDR2 YFSETQ. The CDR3 is made up of 14 amino acids. V trimming: 7 bases; J trimming: 7 bases; junction bases outside the gene matches: 12. The CDR3 bases are TGCGCCAGCGGCGGAAGGACAGGGTTTGGTGGCTACACCTTC. Encoded protein: CASGGRTGFGGYTF.

This chain joins TRBV5-6 and TRBJ1-2; D uncertain. This CDR3 has 14 residues. With 4 bases removed from V and 2 bases from J, the gap between germline ends came to 12 bases. CDR1 is SGHDT, CDR2 YYEEEE, per germline. Written as DNA, the CDR3 is TGTGCCAGCAGCGTGGGAAACGTCAACTATGGCTACACCTTC. Encoded protein: CASSVGNVNYGYTF. Using reference TRBV5-6 and TRBJ1-2 for the parts outside the CDR3, the full variable domain is DAGVTQSPTHLIKTRGQQVTLRCSPKSGHDTVSWYQQALGQGPQFIFQYYEEEERQRGNFPDRFSGHQFPNYSSELNVNALLLGDSALYLCASSVGNVNYGYTFGSGTRLTVV.

This sequence joins TRBV20-1 and TRBJ2-3; no definite D call. The V gene lost 5 bases and the J gene lost 5 bases, with 14 bases spanning the gap. The CDR3 is made up of 13 amino acids. Germline V gene sequence: CDR1 DFQATT, CDR2 SNEGSKA (reference sequence). The DNA for the CDR3 is TGCAGTGCTGTTAGCCCCGGTATAGATACGCAGTATTTT. It specifies CSAVSPGIDTQYF.

This chain uses TRBV6-1 with TRBJ2-3, with TRBD2 matching over 10 bases. The trim removed 6 bases at V and 4 bases at J, leaving 13 bases unmatched. The CDR3 covers 17 residues. Germline CDR1 MNHNS, CDR2 SASEGT. This CDR3 is CASRRIPGLARADTQYF. CDR3 coding DNA: TGTGCCAGCAGACGTATACCGGGACTAGCGAGGGCAGATACGCAGTATTTT.

The chain links TRBV7-8 to TRBJ2-1, with a weak D call TRBD2 (6 bases). Germline V lookup: CDR1 SGHVS, CDR2 FQNEAQ. This CDR3 is built from 16 residues. V was trimmed by 1 base and J by 6 bases, leaving 16 bases between them. CDR3 sequence (DNA): TGTGCCAGCAGCTTAGGGTTCGGGCTAGCGCGCAATGAGCAGTTCTTC. As protein: CASSLGFGLARNEQFF.

The table lists this clonotype with a few counts. CDR3 residues: CASSHVTGGQPQHF. CDR3 in DNA: TGCGCCAGCAGCCATGTCACAGGCGGTCAGCCCCAGCATTTT. V and J are TRBV4-1 and TRBJ1-5, with D possibly TRBD1 on 5 matching bases. Germline V gives CDR1 MGHRA, CDR2 YSYEKL. V lost 3 bases and J 6 bases, leaving 12 bases between the germline ends. The CDR3 extends over 14 amino acids.

The chain employs TRBV5-6 and TRBJ2-4; no definite D call. Germline lookup yields CDR1 SGHDT and CDR2 YYEEEE. Trimming removed 4 bases at V and 9 bases at J, with 11 bases between. This CDR3 has 12 amino acids. The CDR3 DNA reads TGTGCCAGCAGCCTGGGTCCAGGCATTCAGTACTTC. Its protein is CASSLGPGIQYF.

A few counts support this clonotype. The rearrangement links TRBV5-1 to TRBJ1-2; maybe TRBD1 (5 bases). Germline V lookup: CDR1 SGHRS, CDR2 YFSETQ. This CDR3 contains 12 residues. Between the trimmed V and J ends, which lost 4 bases and 8 bases, there was a span of 12 bases. Here the CDR3 DNA reads TGCGCCAGCAGCCAGGGACGGTTCGGCTACACCTTC. It specifies CASSQGRFGYTF.